This T cell receptor (beta chain) was captured in a study of shared clonotypes between healthy human individuals. As for the study in general: The study enrolled a couple of women and a few men aged 18 to 49.

In the case of this clone: As yet, its antigen is unknown.

Naive CD8 cells, CD45RO-negative and positively selected for CCR7, excluded terminally differentiated effector memory CD45RA+ cells. The V gene lost 3 bases and the J gene lost 2 bases, with 14 bases spanning the gap. CDR1 MNHEY and CDR2 SMNVEV come from the germline V gene (reference sequence). The CDR3 totals 16 residues. Splitting of each subset's genomic DNA was done evenly across several immunoSEQ plates. TCRdb's table, derived via immunoSEQ multiplex PCR, lists solely in-frame clones and lacks some. This sample carries over 800,000 clones, 80% to 95% of them seen once, and the ten largest clones take less than 25%. General study points: Estimated clonotype richness was generally higher in naive than memory subsets.

The sequenced material came from naive CD8+ T cells sorted from blood. This receptor was obtained from a man aged 30 to 45 in good health. The genes are TRBV27 and TRBJ2-1; D possibly matches TRBD1 or TRBD2 (5 bases each). CDR3 nucleotides: TGTGCCAGCAGTTTCTCCGGGACGGAGACCTACAATGAGCAGTTCTTC. Translation: CASSFSGTETYNEQFF.